One sample yielded the 17 T cell receptor beta chains listed below, sequenced in a study of T-cell memory formation after mild COVID-19 (TCRdb year 2021). The library was generated by 5' RACE. TCRdb shows the sequencer as Illumina NovaSeq 6000. TCRdb's own reprocessing of the public reads used fastp at Q25 and MiXCR and kept productive beta chains. Rows matching on CDR3 protein sequence are summarized as one entry with the most common DNA and genes. The sample profile shows approximately 440,000 distinct CDR3 sequences; roughly 20% of them were found once. The ten largest clones add up to 7.5% to 9.5% of the sample. The sample was PBMCs or a T cell subset sorted from them (not recorded which). The receptors here all came from an adult woman who had mild COVID-19 (a few samples of this study predate the infection). The sample titles of this study are shuffled in the database, so cell type and time point are left out; the donor was told from shared clones.

V is TRBV5-1 and J is TRBJ2-7; D is possibly TRBD2 (5 bases). Trimming took 5 bases from V and 0 from J, leaving 9 bases between them. Germline CDR1 and CDR2: SGHRS and YFSETQ. CDR3 length: 13 residues. The CDR3, as DNA: TGCGCCAGCAGGGAGGAGGCCTCCTACGAGCAGTACTTC. It yields the protein CASREEASYEQYF.

V gene TRBV12-3 or TRBV12-4 combines with J gene TRBJ2-5, with TRBD2 identical over 7 bases. This CDR3 region has 17 residues. Trimming at V came to 3 bases and at J to 4 bases, leaving 14 bases not matched to a gene. CDR3 nucleotide sequence: TGTGCCAGCAGTTTTGGGGGAAAGGGAGGGGAAAGAGAGACCCAGTACTTC. Translated, it gives CASSFGGKGGERETQYF.

This clonotype was observed a few times. V is TRBV29-1 and J is TRBJ1-5; D is unclear. Trimming took 6 bases from V and 2 from J, leaving 14 bases between them. CDR1 is SQVTM and CDR2 is ANQGSEA in the germline V gene. This CDR3 is built from 14 residues. CDR3 DNA: TGCAGCGTGGCCTCGGGATACGGCAATCAGCCCCAGCATTTT. Protein product: CSVASGYGNQPQHF.

V gene TRBV14 combines with J gene TRBJ2-7, with D tentatively TRBD1 (5 bases). V lost 4 bases and J 0 bases, leaving 16 bases between the germline ends. In germline, CDR1 is SGHDN, CDR2 FVKESK. The CDR3 extends over 16 amino acids. Here the CDR3 reads CASSRKGPRSSYEQYF. CDR3 in DNA: TGTGCCAGCAGCCGGAAGGGGCCCAGGAGCTCCTACGAGCAGTACTTC.

The chain uses TRBV18 and TRBJ2-3, with TRBD2 matching over 7 bases. This CDR3 has 16 amino acids. The germline V gene encodes CDR1 KGHSH and CDR2 LQKENI. V gave up 3 bases and J gave up 6 bases; unmatched junction bases: 12. In DNA form, the CDR3 reads TGTGCCAGCTCACCTTCACACGGGGGAGGGCCGGATACGCAGTATTTT. Protein product: CASSPSHGGGPDTQYF.

This chain connects TRBV24-1 to TRBJ1-2; D gene ambiguous. Per the germline V gene, CDR1 is KGHDR and CDR2 is SFDVKD. CDR3 length equals 13 residues. V was pared by 4 bases and J by 8 bases, with 13 bases between. The CDR3 here is CATSDPWRGGYTF. CDR3 sequence (DNA): TGTGCCACCAGTGACCCTTGGAGAGGAGGCTACACCTTC.

This rearrangement joins TRBV4-3 to TRBJ1-5; perhaps TRBD1 as D (5 bases). Germline assignment: CDR1 LGHNA and CDR2 YSLEER. The V end was cut by 4 bases, the J end by 5 bases, with 9 bases between. The CDR3 has 13 residues. The CDR3 protein is CASSRGHDQPQHF. The CDR3, as DNA: TGCGCCAGCAGCCGGGGCCATGATCAGCCCCAGCATTTT.

The gene calls are TRBV7-2 and TRBJ1-2; no reliable D call. CDR3 length: 17 residues. The V end lost 7 bases, the J end lost 1 base, and 22 bases lay between the germline ends. In germline, CDR1 is SGHTA, CDR2 FQGNSA. This chain's CDR3 is CASTWGSMGGDNYGYTF. CDR3 nucleotides: TGTGCCAGCACCTGGGGTTCGATGGGCGGTGATAACTATGGCTACACCTTC.

This clonotype was seen a few times. The J gene is TRBJ2-2, the V gene TRBV9; 9 nucleotides line up with TRBD2. Germline CDR1 reads SGDLS; CDR2 reads YYNGEE. The CDR3 sequence is 16 residues long. V gave up 3 bases and J gave up 4 bases; unmatched junction bases: 7. The CDR3 protein is CASSATSGGGTGELFF. In nucleotides, the CDR3 is TGTGCCAGCAGCGCGACTAGCGGAGGGGGCACCGGGGAGCTGTTTTTT.

J is TRBJ1-1 and V is TRBV7-9, with a weak D call TRBD1 (5 bases). Between the trimmed V and J ends, which lost 3 bases and 5 bases, there was a span of 16 bases. CDR3 length: 15 amino acids. Germline assignment: CDR1 SEHNR and CDR2 FQNEAQ (reference sequence). CDR3 loop: CASSFSSRPGTEAFF. In DNA form, the CDR3 reads TGTGCCAGCAGCTTCTCAAGCCGCCCAGGGACTGAAGCTTTCTTT. Full variable domain (remainder filled in from reference TRBV7-9 and TRBJ1-1): DTGVSQNPRHKITKRGQNVTFRCDPISEHNRLYWYRQTLGQGPEFLTYFQNEAQLEKSRLLSDRFSAERPKGSFSTLEIQRTEQGDSAMYLCASSFSSRPGTEAFFGQGTRLTVV.

V is TRBV5-1 and J is TRBJ2-7; D gene unclear. CDR1 and CDR2 from the germline V gene are SGHRS and YFSETQ. The V end lost 4 bases, the J end lost 2 bases, and 19 bases lay between the germline ends. There are 16 residues in the CDR3. CDR3 nucleotide sequence: TGCGCCAGCAGCCCTCATTTTCCGGTTCGGACCTACGAGCAGTACTTC. Protein sequence: CASSPHFPVRTYEQYF.

The chain combines TRBV2 with TRBJ2-7; 9 bases line up with TRBD1. V lost 8 bases and J lost 1; bases outside the gene matches: 6. The CDR3 sequence is 14 residues long. In germline, CDR1 is SNHLY, CDR2 FYNNEI. For the CDR3, the DNA is TGTGCCAGCGGGACAGGGAGAGGTTCCTACGAGCAGTACTTC. As protein: CASGTGRGSYEQYF.

The V and J genes are TRBV6-1 and TRBJ2-5, with TRBD2 identical over 12 bases. From germline, CDR1 is MNHNS and CDR2 SASEGT. This CDR3 comprises 18 residues. The ends lost 1 base at V and 6 bases at J; junction bases unmatched: 12. Written as DNA, the CDR3 is TGTGCCAGCAGTGAAGAGACACCGGGACTAGCGGGTGGCAAGACCCAGTACTTC. It codes for CASSEETPGLAGGKTQYF.

The chain has TRBV6-5 and TRBJ1-1; maybe TRBD1 (5 bases). Trimming took 3 bases from V and 11 from J, leaving 10 bases between them. CDR1 and CDR2 from the germline V gene are MNHEY and SVGAGI. The CDR3 covers 11 residues. CDR3 nucleotide sequence: TGTGCCAGCAGTTATAGGGACGCGGCTTTCTTT. Protein sequence: CASSYRDAAFF.

This clonotype was counted at least ten times. The chain uses TRBV9 and TRBJ2-7; D remains unclear. Germline CDR1 SGDLS, CDR2 YYNGEE. The CDR3 extends over 14 amino acids. V lost 0 bases and J lost 2, with 9 bases in between. The CDR3 sequence: CASSVGQGTYEQYF. The CDR3, as DNA: TGTGCCAGCAGCGTAGGTCAAGGGACCTACGAGCAGTACTTC.

This clonotype showed up just a few times. The V gene is TRBV7-9, the J gene TRBJ2-3; D remains ambiguous. Trimming took 1 base from V and 3 from J, leaving 8 bases between them. Per the germline V gene, CDR1 is SEHNR and CDR2 is FQNEAQ (reference sequence). CDR3 length: 14 residues. The CDR3 loop is CASSLGPRTDTQYF. The CDR3 coding sequence is TGTGCCAGCAGCTTAGGACCCAGGACAGATACGCAGTATTTT.

The V call is TRBV5-1, the J call TRBJ2-7, with 11 bases fitting TRBD1. The CDR3 spans 15 residues. V dropped 2 bases and J dropped 0; count of bases not matched to a gene: 1. From germline, CDR1 is SGHRS and CDR2 YFSETQ. CDR3 bases: TGCGCCAGCAGCTTCGGGACAGGGGGCTCCTACGAGCAGTACTTC. This codes for CASSFGTGGSYEQYF. The entire variable domain, with the rest obtained from reference TRBV5-1 and TRBJ2-7, is as follows: KAGVTQTPRYLIKTRGQQVTLSCSPISGHRSVSWYQQTPGQGLQFLFEYFSETQRNKGNFPGRFSGRQFSNSRSEMNVSTLELGDSALYLCASSFGTGGSYEQYFGPGTRLTVT.